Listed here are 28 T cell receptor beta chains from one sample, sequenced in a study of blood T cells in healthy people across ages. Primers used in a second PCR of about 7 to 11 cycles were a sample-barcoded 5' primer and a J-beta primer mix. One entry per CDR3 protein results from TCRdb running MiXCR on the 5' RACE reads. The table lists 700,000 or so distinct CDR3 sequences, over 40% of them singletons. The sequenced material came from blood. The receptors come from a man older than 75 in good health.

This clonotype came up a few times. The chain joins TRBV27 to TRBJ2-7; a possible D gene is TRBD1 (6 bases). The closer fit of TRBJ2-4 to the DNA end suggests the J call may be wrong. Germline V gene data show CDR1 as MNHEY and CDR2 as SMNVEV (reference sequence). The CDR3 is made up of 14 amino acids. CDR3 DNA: TGTGCCAGCAGTTTAAGGGGGACGATGGACATTCAGTACTTC. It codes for CASSLRGTMDIQYF.

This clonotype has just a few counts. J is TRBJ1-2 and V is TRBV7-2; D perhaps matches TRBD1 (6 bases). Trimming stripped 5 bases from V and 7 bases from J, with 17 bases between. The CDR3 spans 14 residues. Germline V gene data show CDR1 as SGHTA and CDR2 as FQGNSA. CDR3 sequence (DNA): TGTGCCAGCAGCCTAAGACAGGAGCTCTTTGGCTACACCTTC. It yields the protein CASSLRQELFGYTF.

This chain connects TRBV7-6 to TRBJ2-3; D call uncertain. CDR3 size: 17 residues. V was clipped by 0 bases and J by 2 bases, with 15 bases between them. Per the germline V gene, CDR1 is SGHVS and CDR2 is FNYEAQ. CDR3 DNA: TGTGCCAGCAGCTTAGCTGCAGTGGGCTCCCCCACAGATACGCAGTATTTT. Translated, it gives CASSLAAVGSPTDTQYF.

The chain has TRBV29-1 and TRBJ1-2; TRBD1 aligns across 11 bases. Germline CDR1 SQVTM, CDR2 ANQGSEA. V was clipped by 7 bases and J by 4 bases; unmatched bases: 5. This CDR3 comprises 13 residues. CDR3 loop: CSAGDRGFYGYTF. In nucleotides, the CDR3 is TGCAGCGCTGGGGACAGGGGGTTCTATGGCTACACCTTC.

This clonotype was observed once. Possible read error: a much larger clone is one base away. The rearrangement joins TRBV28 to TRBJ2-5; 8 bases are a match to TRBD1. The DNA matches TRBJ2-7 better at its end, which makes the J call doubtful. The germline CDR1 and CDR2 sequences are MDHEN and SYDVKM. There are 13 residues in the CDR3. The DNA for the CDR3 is TGTGCCAACAGCTGGGACAGGTCCTACGAGCAGTACTTC. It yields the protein CANSWDRSYEQYF.

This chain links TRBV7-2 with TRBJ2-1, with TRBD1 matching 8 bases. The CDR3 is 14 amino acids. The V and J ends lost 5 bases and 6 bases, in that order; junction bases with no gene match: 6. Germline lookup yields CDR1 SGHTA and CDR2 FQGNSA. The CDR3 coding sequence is TGTGCCAGCAGCAGCAGGGGGCAAGGCAATGAGCAGTTCTTC. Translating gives CASSSRGQGNEQFF.

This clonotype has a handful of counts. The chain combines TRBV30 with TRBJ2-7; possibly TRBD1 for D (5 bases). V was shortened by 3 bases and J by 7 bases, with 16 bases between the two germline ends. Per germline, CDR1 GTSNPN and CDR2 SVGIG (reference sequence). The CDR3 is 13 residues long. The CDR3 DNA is TGTGCCTGGAGCCAGCGCGCGGACAATGAGCAGTACTTC. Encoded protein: CAWSQRADNEQYF.

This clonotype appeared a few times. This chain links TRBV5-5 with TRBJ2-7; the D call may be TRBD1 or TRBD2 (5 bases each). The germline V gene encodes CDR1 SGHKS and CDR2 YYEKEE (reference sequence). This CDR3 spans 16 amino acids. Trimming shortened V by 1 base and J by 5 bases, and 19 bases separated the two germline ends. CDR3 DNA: TGTGCCAGCAGCTTGATTTTACGGGGCCCACGAGACGAGCAGTACTTC. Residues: CASSLILRGPRDEQYF.

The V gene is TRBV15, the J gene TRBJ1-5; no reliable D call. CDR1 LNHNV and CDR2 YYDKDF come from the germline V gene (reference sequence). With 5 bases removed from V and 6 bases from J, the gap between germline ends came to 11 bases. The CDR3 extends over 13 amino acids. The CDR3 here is CATSAGRLQPQHF. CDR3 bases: TGTGCCACCAGCGCGGGCCGACTTCAGCCCCAGCATTTT.

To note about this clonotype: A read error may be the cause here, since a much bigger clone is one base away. The CDR3 DNA reads as TGTGCCAGCGGCTTAAGACAAGCTGGGGCCAACGTCCTGACTTTC. Translation: CASGLRQAGANVLTF. This chain uses TRBV7-3 with TRBJ2-6; D gene unclear. In germline, CDR1 is SGHTA, CDR2 FQGTGA. CDR3 size: 15 residues. Combining the CDR3 with reference TRBV7-3 and TRBJ2-6 gives the whole variable domain GAGVSQTPSNKVTEKGKYVELRCDPISGHTALYWYRQSLGQGPEFLIYFQGTGAADDSGLPNDRFFAVRPEGSVSTLKIQRTERGDSAVYLCASGLRQAGANVLTFGAGSRLTVL.

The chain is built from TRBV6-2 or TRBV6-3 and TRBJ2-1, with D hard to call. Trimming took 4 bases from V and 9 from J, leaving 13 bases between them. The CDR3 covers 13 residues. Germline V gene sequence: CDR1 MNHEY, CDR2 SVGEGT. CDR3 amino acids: CASSSFQGGEQFF. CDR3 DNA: TGTGCCAGCAGTTCGTTCCAAGGTGGTGAGCAGTTCTTC.

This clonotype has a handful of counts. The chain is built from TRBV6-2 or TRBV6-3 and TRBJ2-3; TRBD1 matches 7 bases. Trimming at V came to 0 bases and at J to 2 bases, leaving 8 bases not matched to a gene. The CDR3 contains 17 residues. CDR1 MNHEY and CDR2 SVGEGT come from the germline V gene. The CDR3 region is CASSYSTGASPTDTQYF. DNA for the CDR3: TGTGCCAGCAGTTACTCTACAGGGGCCTCCCCCACAGATACGCAGTATTTT.

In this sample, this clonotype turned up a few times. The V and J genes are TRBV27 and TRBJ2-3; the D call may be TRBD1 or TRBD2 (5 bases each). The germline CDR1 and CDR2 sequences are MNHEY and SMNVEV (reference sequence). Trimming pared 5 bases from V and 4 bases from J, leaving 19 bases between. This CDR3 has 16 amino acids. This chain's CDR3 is CASSARPGPFPDTQYF. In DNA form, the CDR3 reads TGTGCCAGCAGTGCCAGACCGGGACCCTTTCCAGATACGCAGTATTTT.

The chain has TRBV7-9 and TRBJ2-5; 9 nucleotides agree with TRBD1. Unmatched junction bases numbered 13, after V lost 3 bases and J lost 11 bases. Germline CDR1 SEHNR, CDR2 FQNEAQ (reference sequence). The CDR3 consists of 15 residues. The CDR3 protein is CASSFRDRDYNEQYF. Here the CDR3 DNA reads TGTGCCAGCAGCTTCAGGGACAGGGATTACAATGAGCAGTACTTC.

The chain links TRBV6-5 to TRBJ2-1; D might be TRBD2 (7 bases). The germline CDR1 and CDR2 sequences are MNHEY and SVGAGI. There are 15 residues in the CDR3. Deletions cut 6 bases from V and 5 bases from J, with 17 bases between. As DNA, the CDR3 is TGTGCCAGCAGCCGGGGGGCGATAAGGGACAATGAGCAGTTCTTC. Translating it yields CASSRGAIRDNEQFF.

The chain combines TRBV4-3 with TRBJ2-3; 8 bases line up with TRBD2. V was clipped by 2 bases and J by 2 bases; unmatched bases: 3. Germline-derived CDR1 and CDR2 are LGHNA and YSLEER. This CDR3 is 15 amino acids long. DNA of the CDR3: TGCGCCAGCAGCCAAACTAGCGGACACACAGATACGCAGTATTTT. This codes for CASSQTSGHTDTQYF.

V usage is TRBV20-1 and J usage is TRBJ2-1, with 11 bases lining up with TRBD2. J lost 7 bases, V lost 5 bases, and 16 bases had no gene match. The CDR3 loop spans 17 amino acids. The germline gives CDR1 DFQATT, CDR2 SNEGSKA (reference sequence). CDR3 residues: CSASPQLETSGKNEQFF. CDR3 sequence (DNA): TGCAGTGCTTCTCCCCAACTTGAGACTAGCGGGAAAAATGAGCAGTTCTTC.

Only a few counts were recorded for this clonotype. CDR3 sequence reads: CASSLGLLGGGAQPQHF. CDR3 bases: TGTGCCAGCAGCTTAGGACTACTTGGGGGGGGGGCTCAGCCCCAGCATTTT. The rearrangement links TRBV7-2 to TRBJ1-5, with a possible D match to TRBD1 (6 bases). Per germline, CDR1 SGHTA and CDR2 FQGNSA. The germline V and J ends were trimmed by 1 base and 6 bases, with 19 bases remaining between them. The CDR3 runs 17 residues.

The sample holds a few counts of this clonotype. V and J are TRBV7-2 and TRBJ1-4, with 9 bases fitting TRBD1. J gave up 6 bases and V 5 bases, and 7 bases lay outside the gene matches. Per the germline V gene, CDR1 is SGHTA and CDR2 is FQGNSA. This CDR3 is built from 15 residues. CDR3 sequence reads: CASSGGGQGYEKLFF. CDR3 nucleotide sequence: TGTGCCAGCAGCGGTGGGGGACAGGGTTATGAAAAACTGTTTTTT.

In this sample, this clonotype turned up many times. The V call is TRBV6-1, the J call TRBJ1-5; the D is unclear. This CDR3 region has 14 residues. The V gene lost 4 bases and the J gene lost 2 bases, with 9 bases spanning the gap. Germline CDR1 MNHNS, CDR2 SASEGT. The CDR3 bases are TGTGCCAGCAGTGGGGCCAATCGCAATCAGCCCCAGCATTTT. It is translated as CASSGANRNQPQHF.

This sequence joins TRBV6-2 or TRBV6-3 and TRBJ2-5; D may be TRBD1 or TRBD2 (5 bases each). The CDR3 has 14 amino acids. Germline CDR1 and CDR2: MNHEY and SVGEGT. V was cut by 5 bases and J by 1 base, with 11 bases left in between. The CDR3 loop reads CASSRGRSQETQYF. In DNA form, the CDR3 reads TGTGCCAGCAGTCGGGGACGGTCCCAAGAGACCCAGTACTTC.

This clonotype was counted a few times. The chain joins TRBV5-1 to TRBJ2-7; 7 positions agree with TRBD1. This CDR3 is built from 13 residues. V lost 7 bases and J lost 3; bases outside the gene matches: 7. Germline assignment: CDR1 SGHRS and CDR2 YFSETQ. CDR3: CASAQGDGYEQYF. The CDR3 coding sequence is TGCGCCAGCGCCCAGGGGGATGGCTACGAGCAGTACTTC.

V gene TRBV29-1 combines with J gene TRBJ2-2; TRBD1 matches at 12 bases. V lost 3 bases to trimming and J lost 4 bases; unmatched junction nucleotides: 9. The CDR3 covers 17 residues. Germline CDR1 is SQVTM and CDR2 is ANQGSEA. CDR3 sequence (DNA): TGCAGCGTTGAGAGGGGGACAGGGGGCGTCGGCACCGGGGAGCTGTTTTTT. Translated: CSVERGTGGVGTGELFF.

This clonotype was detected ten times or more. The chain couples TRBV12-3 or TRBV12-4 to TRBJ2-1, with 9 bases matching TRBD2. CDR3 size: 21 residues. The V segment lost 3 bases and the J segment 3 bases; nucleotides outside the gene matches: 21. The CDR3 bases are TGTGCCAGCAGTTTTCGTATCACAGTCTCTTTCGGGACTAGCTACTACAATGAGCAGTTCTTC. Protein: CASSFRITVSFGTSYYNEQFF.

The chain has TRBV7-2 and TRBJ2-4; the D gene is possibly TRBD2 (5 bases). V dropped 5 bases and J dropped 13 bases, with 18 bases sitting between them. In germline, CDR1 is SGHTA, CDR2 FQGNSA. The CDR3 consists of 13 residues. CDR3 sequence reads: CASSVEGGVRQYF. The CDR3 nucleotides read TGTGCCAGCAGCGTAGAAGGAGGAGTTAGACAGTACTTC.

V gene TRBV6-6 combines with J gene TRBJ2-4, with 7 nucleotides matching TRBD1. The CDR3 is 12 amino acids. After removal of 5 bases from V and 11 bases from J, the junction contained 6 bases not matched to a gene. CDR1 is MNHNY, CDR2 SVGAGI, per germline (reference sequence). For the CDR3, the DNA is TGTGCCAGCAGTCAAACGACAGGGTTTCAGTACTTC. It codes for CASSQTTGFQYF.

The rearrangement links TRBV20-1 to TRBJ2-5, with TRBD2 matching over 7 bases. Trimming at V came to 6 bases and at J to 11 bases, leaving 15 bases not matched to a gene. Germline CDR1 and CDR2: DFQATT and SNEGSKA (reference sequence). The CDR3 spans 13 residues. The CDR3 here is CSAGSSGYNEQYF. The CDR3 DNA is TGCAGTGCGGGCTCTAGCGGATACAATGAGCAGTACTTC.

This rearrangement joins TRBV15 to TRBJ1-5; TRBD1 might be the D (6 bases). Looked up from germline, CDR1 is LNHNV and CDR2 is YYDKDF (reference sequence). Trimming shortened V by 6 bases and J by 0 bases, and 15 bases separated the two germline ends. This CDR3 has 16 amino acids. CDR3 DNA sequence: TGTGCCACCAGGGGAGGAGGCAGGGGTAGCAATCAGCCCCAGCATTTT. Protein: CATRGGGRGSNQPQHF. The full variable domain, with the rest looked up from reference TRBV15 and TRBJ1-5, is DAMVIQNPRYQVTQFGKPVTLSCSQTLNHNVMYWYQQKSSQAPKLLFHYYDKDFNNEADTPDNFQSRRPNTSFCFLDIRSPGLGDTAMYLCATRGGGRGSNQPQHFGDGTRLSIL.